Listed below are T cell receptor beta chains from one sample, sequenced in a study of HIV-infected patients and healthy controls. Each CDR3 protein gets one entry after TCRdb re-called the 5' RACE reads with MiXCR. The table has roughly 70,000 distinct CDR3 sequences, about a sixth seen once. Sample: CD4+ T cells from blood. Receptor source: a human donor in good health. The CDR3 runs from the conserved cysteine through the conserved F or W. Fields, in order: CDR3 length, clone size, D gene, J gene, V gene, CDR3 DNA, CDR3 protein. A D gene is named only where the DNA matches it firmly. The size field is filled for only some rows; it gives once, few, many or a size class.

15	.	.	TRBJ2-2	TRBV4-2	TGTGCCAGCAGCCAAGACGGCAAGAACACCGGGGAGCTGTTTTTT	CASSQDGKNTGELFF
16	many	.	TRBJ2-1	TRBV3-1	TGTGCCAGCAGCCAAGATTTGACTACCACCTACAATGAGCAGTTCTTC	CASSQDLTTTYNEQFF
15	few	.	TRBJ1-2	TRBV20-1	TGCAGTGCTAGAGATTTAAGAGGGGACAACTATGGCTACACCTTC	CSARDLRGDNYGYTF
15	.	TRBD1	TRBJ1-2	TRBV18	TGTGCCAGCTCACCTCGGCAGGGGGCATCGGAGGGCTACACCTTC	CASSPRQGASEGYTF
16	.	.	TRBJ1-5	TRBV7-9	TGTGCCAGCAGCTCAAACAGAGGACGAGGGGACCAGCCCCAGCATTTT	CASSSNRGRGDQPQHF
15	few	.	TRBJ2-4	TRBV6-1	TGTGCCAGCAGTGAAGCTTCGGGGGCTAAGGACATTCAGTACTTC	CASSEASGAKDIQYF
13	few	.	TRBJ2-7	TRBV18	TGTGCCAGCTCACCACCGGCAGGGGACGAGCAGTACTTC	CASSPPAGDEQYF
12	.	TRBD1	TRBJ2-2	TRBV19	TGTGCCAGTAGTAGACAGGGCCGGGAGCTGTTTTTT	CASSRQGRELFF
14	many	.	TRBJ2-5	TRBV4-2	TGTGCCAGCAGCCAAGTAATTCAGGAAGAGACCCAGTACTTC	CASSQVIQEETQYF
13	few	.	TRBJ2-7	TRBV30	TGTGCCTGGAGTGTGTCCTTTGCCTACGAGCAGTACTTC	CAWSVSFAYEQYF
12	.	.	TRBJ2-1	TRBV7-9	TGTGCCAGCAGCTTGGTGATCAATGAGCAGTTCTTC	CASSLVINEQFF
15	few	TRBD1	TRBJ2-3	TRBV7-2	TGTGCCAGCAGCCAGGACAGGGGGCGCACAGATACGCAGTATTTT	CASSQDRGRTDTQYF
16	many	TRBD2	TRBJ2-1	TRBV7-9	TGTGCCAGCAGCTTAGGACTAGCGGGAATGTACAATGAGCAGTTCTTC	CASSLGLAGMYNEQFF
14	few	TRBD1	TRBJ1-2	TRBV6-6	TGTGCCAGCAGGCTACAGGGGATGAACTATGGCTACACCTTC	CASRLQGMNYGYTF
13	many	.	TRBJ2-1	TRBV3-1	TGTGCCAGCAGCCAAGAGGGGAAGGGTGAGCAGTTCTTC	CASSQEGKGEQFF
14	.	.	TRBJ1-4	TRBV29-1	TGCAGCGTTGAAGATCGACGGGGGAGTGAAAAACTGTTTTTT	CSVEDRRGSEKLFF
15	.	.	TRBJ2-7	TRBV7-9	TGTGCCAGCAGCCCGTGGATCGGGGGCGGGTACGAGCAGTACTTC	CASSPWIGGGYEQYF
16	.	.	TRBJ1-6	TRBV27	TGTGCCAGCACACGGGGAGGGAGCAACTATAATTCACCCCTCCACTTT	CASTRGGSNYNSPLHF
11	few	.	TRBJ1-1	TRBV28	TGTGCCAGCAGTTTTAACACTGAAGCTTTCTTT	CASSFNTEAFF
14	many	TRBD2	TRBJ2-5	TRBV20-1	TGCAGTGCTAGTACTAGCGGGAGACAAGAGACCCAGTACTTC	CSASTSGRQETQYF
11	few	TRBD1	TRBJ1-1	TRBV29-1	TGCAGCGTTGCCGCCGGACAGGGCGCTTTCTTT	CSVAAGQGAFF
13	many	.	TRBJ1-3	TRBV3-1	TGTGCCAGCAGCCAAGATGCAGAAGTGACCATATATTTT	CASSQDAEVTIYF
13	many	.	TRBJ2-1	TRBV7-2	TGTGCCAGCAGCTTATGGGCAGCAAATGAGCAGTTCTTC	CASSLWAANEQFF
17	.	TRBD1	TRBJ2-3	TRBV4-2	TGTGCCAGCAGCCAACCGGAACGGACAGGGAGCACAGATACGCAGTATTTT	CASSQPERTGSTDTQYF
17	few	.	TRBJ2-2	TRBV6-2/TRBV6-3	TGTGCCAGCAGTCCTCGGGGGACAGACCAGAACACCGGGGAGCTGTTTTTT	CASSPRGTDQNTGELFF
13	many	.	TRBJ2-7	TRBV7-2	TGTGCCAGCAGCTTAGGCGCGGGATACGAGCAGTACTTC	CASSLGAGYEQYF